The sequence of this TCR beta chain was determined in a study of T cell responses to AZD1222 COVID-19 vaccine. Some clones are missing from TCRdb's copy, which holds only in-frame ones; the method was immunoSEQ multiplex PCR. Of fewer than 120,000 clones listed, around 92% are singletons. The sequenced sample was peripheral blood, obtained on day 0 of AZD1222 vaccination. The source is an adult in good health.

CDR3 residues: CASTPPSGGANGYTF. The CDR3 DNA sequence: TGTGCCAGCACCCCACCCTCCGGGGGCGCGAATGGCTACACCTTC. V gene TRBV6-5 combines with J gene TRBJ1-2; tentative D call: TRBD1 (6 bases). The CDR3 has 15 amino acids. The germline V gene encodes CDR1 MNHEY and CDR2 SVGAGI. Trimming removed 7 bases at V and 6 bases at J, with 21 bases between.